This T cell receptor (beta chain) appears in the sequencing data of a study of Ad26.COV2.S vaccination and SARS-CoV-2 variants. Regarding treatment: some 19 received Ad26.COV2.S at low or high dose, single or two shots; about five received placebo; per-sample allocation not given. Specimen acquisition occurred on day 63 following the initial vaccine or placebo injection. The germline CDR1 and CDR2 sequences are KGHSH and LQKENI. The germline V and J ends were trimmed by 0 bases and 9 bases, with 9 bases remaining between them. CDR3 length: 13 residues. The assay was immunoSEQ multiplex PCR, and TCRdb's table has in-frame clones only and misses some. The data hold about 350,000 clones, with about 88% observed a single time. In regard to this clone: Its antigen is unknown.

Study-wide points: Spike-specific responses of CD8+ and CD4+ T cells were reported to display substantial breadth after vaccination.

The clonotype originates from a person aged 18 to 59 who received the Ad26.COV2.S COVID-19 vaccine or a placebo. The material sequenced was peripheral blood, taken in a trial of Ad26.COV2.S vaccine versus placebo. The genes are TRBV18 and TRBJ2-1, with a weak D call TRBD1 (7 bases). CDR3 DNA sequence: TGTGCCAGCTCACCACCTCAGGGGGGTGAGCAGTTCTTC. The encoded protein is CASSPPQGGEQFF.